These 13 T cell receptor beta chains share one sample of origin, sequenced in a study of T cell responses to AZD1222 COVID-19 vaccine. The assay was immunoSEQ multiplex PCR, and TCRdb's table has in-frame clones only and misses some. Here the sample spans approximately 150,000 clones, under 95% being singletons. The material sequenced was peripheral blood, taken on day 0 of AZD1222 vaccination. The receptors come from an adult in good health.

The chain carries TRBV5-1 and TRBJ1-2, with a possible D match to TRBD1 (5 bases). Germline V lookup: CDR1 SGHRS, CDR2 YFSETQ. V lost 3 bases and J 2 bases, leaving 11 bases between the germline ends. The CDR3 length is 14 residues. Here the CDR3 DNA reads TGCGCCAGCAGCTGGGAGACAGCCAACTATGGCTACACCTTC. Translated, it gives CASSWETANYGYTF.

The gene calls are TRBV7-3 and TRBJ2-5, with D tentatively TRBD1 or TRBD2 (5 bases each). This CDR3 has 14 amino acids. V was clipped by 4 bases and J by 5 bases, with 14 bases between them. Germline CDR1 reads SGHTA; CDR2 reads FQGTGA. CDR3 loop: CASSSGTPGETQYF. CDR3 in DNA: TGTGCCAGCAGCTCCGGGACCCCGGGGGAGACCCAGTACTTC.

This chain uses TRBV5-6 with TRBJ1-2, with 8 bases lining up with TRBD1. J gave up 4 bases and V 3 bases, and 5 bases lay outside the gene matches. Germline V CDR1 and CDR2: SGHDT, YYEEEE. The CDR3 sequence is 14 residues long. The CDR3 DNA is TGTGCCAGCAGCTCAGACAGGGGTCTCTATGGCTACACCTTC. Its protein product is CASSSDRGLYGYTF.

The CDR3 DNA sequence: TGCGCCAGCAGCCTGTCGGGCTTGAACACTGAAGCTTTCTTT. Its protein is CASSLSGLNTEAFF. The rearrangement uses TRBV5-1 and TRBJ1-1; no clear D gene. There are 14 residues in the CDR3. Germline V CDR1 and CDR2: SGHRS, YFSETQ. Trimming removed 4 bases from V and 0 bases from J, with 10 bases in between.

The genes are TRBV10-3 and TRBJ1-2; the match to TRBD1 covers 7 bases. Germline lookup yields CDR1 ENHRY and CDR2 SYGVKD. J gave up 8 bases and V 6 bases, and 6 bases lay outside the gene matches. This CDR3 has 12 residues. This CDR3 reads CAIRRDRGGYTF. CDR3 DNA sequence: TGTGCCATCAGAAGGGACAGAGGGGGCTACACCTTC.

This clone appeared a few times. The chain employs TRBV13 and TRBJ2-4; weak D call: TRBD1 (6 bases). V gave up 0 bases and J gave up 6 bases, with 15 bases separating them. This CDR3 comprises 16 residues. Germline values: CDR1 PRHDT, CDR2 FYEKMQ (reference sequence). CDR3 in DNA: TGTGCCAGCAGCTTAGGGGGACACAGCCCGCGAAACATTCAGTACTTC. Translation: CASSLGGHSPRNIQYF.

The rearrangement links TRBV9 to TRBJ2-3; no clear D. The CDR3 runs 11 residues. The V gene lost 4 bases and the J gene lost 7 bases, with 7 bases spanning the gap. Germline values: CDR1 SGDLS, CDR2 YYNGEE. CDR3 protein: CASSRGNTQYF. CDR3 nucleotide sequence: TGTGCCAGCAGCCGAGGAAATACGCAGTATTTT.

The chain combines TRBV5-1 with TRBJ2-5, with unresolved D. Germline CDR1 SGHRS, CDR2 YFSETQ. The V gene lost 1 base and the J gene lost 5 bases, with 9 bases spanning the gap. The CDR3 is 13 amino acids. The CDR3 protein is CASSLYLRETQYF. The CDR3 coding sequence is TGCGCCAGCAGCTTGTATTTGAGGGAGACCCAGTACTTC.

This clone has just one count. The chain links TRBV7-9 to TRBJ2-2; D ambiguous. Trimming cost V 10 bases and J 4 bases, with 13 bases left between them. Germline loops: CDR1 SEHNR, CDR2 FQNEAQ (reference sequence). The CDR3 consists of 13 residues. The CDR3 DNA sequence: TGTGCCACCTACCAAAGACTCACCGGGGAGCTGTTTTTT. As protein: CATYQRLTGELFF.

The chain is built from TRBV18 and TRBJ1-1; 7 bases fit TRBD1. In germline, CDR1 is KGHSH, CDR2 LQKENI. The CDR3 spans 15 residues. Unmatched junction bases numbered 6, after V lost 4 bases and J lost 1 base. The CDR3 region has the DNA TGTGCCAGCTCACAGGGGGCAGCAGAGAACACTGAAGCTTTCTTT. Its protein product is CASSQGAAENTEAFF.

V is TRBV5-4 and J is TRBJ2-5; TRBD2 matches at 8 bases. After removal of 6 bases from V and 2 bases from J, the junction contained 9 bases not matched to a gene. The germline V gene has CDR1 SGHNT and CDR2 YYREEE (reference sequence). The CDR3 loop spans 15 amino acids. The CDR3 loop reads CASILGLDKQETQYF. The CDR3 DNA reads TGTGCCAGCATCCTGGGACTAGACAAACAAGAGACCCAGTACTTC.

The chain combines TRBV10-3 with TRBJ1-1; D is perhaps TRBD1 (6 bases). CDR3 length: 14 residues. The germline V gene has CDR1 ENHRY and CDR2 SYGVKD. The ends were cut back, 6 bases at V and 7 bases at J, with 18 bases in the middle. The CDR3 is CAIRAQGQTIEAFF. DNA of the CDR3: TGTGCCATCAGGGCACAGGGACAAACGATTGAAGCTTTCTTT.

J is TRBJ1-1 and V is TRBV27; the D is unclear. Per the germline V gene, CDR1 is MNHEY and CDR2 is SMNVEV (reference sequence). The CDR3 extends over 15 amino acids. Trimming took 6 bases from V and 5 from J, leaving 19 bases between them. DNA for the CDR3: TGTGCCAGCAGCCCCGTTTCAACTCTGGGAACTGAAGCTTTCTTT. Its translation: CASSPVSTLGTEAFF.